The 10 T cell receptor beta chains below come from one sample, sequenced in a study of cytomegalovirus exposure and HLA in healthy donors. With 60 Vbeta and 13 Jbeta primers, the PCR was carried out. Only in-frame clones appear in the TCRdb table, and some are missing; sequencing was by immunoSEQ multiplex PCR. This listing includes some 200,000 clones. Input material: PBMCs. These receptors were taken from a girl aged 2 to 10 in good health and CMV-seropositive.

The rearrangement uses TRBV6-4 and TRBJ1-1; D gene uncertain. Trimming took 0 bases from V and 9 from J, leaving 8 bases between them. Germline V gives CDR1 MRHNA, CDR2 SNTAGT. CDR3 length equals 12 residues. CDR3 in amino acids: CASSDSIGQAFF. CDR3 nucleotide sequence: TGTGCCAGCAGTGACTCGATTGGCCAAGCTTTCTTT.

The chain has TRBV7-9 and TRBJ2-2, with TRBD2 identical over 8 bases. The V gene's germline CDR1 is SEHNR and CDR2 FQNEAQ (reference sequence). V lost 5 bases and J lost 5; bases outside the gene matches: 13. The CDR3 extends over 17 amino acids. The CDR3 region is CASSPRGGAPDTGELFF. CDR3 DNA sequence: TGTGCCAGCAGCCCTCGGGGGGGGGCGCCTGATACCGGGGAGCTGTTTTTT.

The rearrangement links TRBV4-1 to TRBJ2-7, with 9 bases fitting TRBD2. The CDR3 is 15 residues long. After removal of 0 bases from V and 4 bases from J, the junction contained 4 bases not matched to a gene. The germline gives CDR1 MGHRA, CDR2 YSYEKL. CDR3 protein: CASSQDSGSWYEQYF. In DNA, the CDR3 is TGCGCCAGCAGCCAAGATAGCGGGAGCTGGTACGAGCAGTACTTC.

The V gene is TRBV11-3, the J gene TRBJ2-5; 9 positions match TRBD2. V shed 4 bases, J shed 2 bases, and the junction held 2 bases outside the gene matches. CDR3 length equals 14 residues. CDR1 and CDR2 (germline): SGHNT, YENEEA. CDR3 in DNA: TGTGCCAGCAGCTCGGGACTAGCTCAAGAGACCCAGTACTTC. The encoded protein is CASSSGLAQETQYF. Together with reference TRBV11-3 and TRBJ2-5, the CDR3 gives the full variable domain: EAGVVQSPRYKIIEKKQPVAFWCNPISGHNTLYWYLQNLGQGPELLIRYENEEAVDDSQLPKDRFSAERLKGVDSTLKIQPAELGDSAVYLCASSSGLAQETQYFGPGTRLLVL.

The chain recombines TRBV29-1 with TRBJ2-7; TRBD1 aligns across 7 bases. The CDR3 loop spans 12 amino acids. In germline, CDR1 is SQVTM, CDR2 ANQGSEA. V lost 7 bases to trimming and J lost 2 bases; unmatched junction nucleotides: 5. The CDR3 spells CSGGTETYEQYF. DNA for the CDR3: TGCAGCGGGGGGACAGAAACCTACGAGCAGTACTTC.

The chain carries TRBV11-2 and TRBJ1-2, with 7 bases lining up with TRBD1. The CDR3 spans 14 residues. The V gene's germline CDR1 is SGHAT and CDR2 FQNNGV. Unmatched junction bases numbered 2, after V lost 2 bases and J lost 2 bases. The CDR3: CASSLQGENYGYTF. CDR3 coding DNA: TGTGCCAGCAGCTTACAGGGGGAAAACTATGGCTACACCTTC.

The chain combines TRBV5-5 with TRBJ2-1, with D tentatively TRBD2 (5 bases). V dropped 4 bases and J dropped 10 bases, with 21 bases sitting between them. CDR3 size: 15 residues. From germline, CDR1 is SGHKS and CDR2 YYEKEE (reference sequence). CDR3: CASSLSSPPPSEQFF. DNA for the CDR3: TGTGCCAGCAGCCTTTCTAGCCCCCCTCCATCCGAGCAGTTCTTC.

The chain couples TRBV5-1 to TRBJ2-1, with a possible D match to TRBD2 (7 bases). Germline V lookup: CDR1 SGHRS, CDR2 YFSETQ. This CDR3 is built from 13 residues. V lost 2 bases and J lost 10, with 13 bases in between. The CDR3 bases are TGCGCCAGCAGCTTCGGACAGCGGGAAGAGCAGTTCTTC. It codes for CASSFGQREEQFF.

In DNA, the CDR3 is TGTGCCAGTAGGATGAGGTCTAGCGTAAAAGAGACCCAGTACTTC. Translation: CASRMRSSVKETQYF. The chain links TRBV19 to TRBJ2-5, with a weak D call TRBD2 (6 bases). V was pared by 6 bases and J by 3 bases, with 17 bases between. CDR1 is LNHDA, CDR2 SQIVND, per germline (reference sequence). CDR3 length: 15 amino acids.

The rearrangement joins TRBV4-1 to TRBJ2-7, with 8 bases aligning to TRBD2. The CDR3 runs to 14 residues. The germline V gene encodes CDR1 MGHRA and CDR2 YSYEKL. V lost 3 bases and J lost 5; bases outside the gene matches: 6. CDR3 loop: CASSHREGVDEQYF. The CDR3 nucleotides are TGCGCCAGCAGCCATCGGGAGGGCGTCGACGAGCAGTACTTC.